This entry lists 23 T cell receptor beta chains sequenced from one sample in a study of blood T cell repertoires in COVID-19. Libraries were prepared by immunoSEQ multiplex PCR; TCRdb keeps only in-frame clonotypes and omits some of them. The sample lists approximately 380,000 clones, more than 75% seen once, with around 1.2% in the top ten. Sequenced sample: PBMCs or T cells enriched from blood (not recorded which). The receptors come from a woman in her late teens or twenties who had recovered from COVID-19.

This clone was seen a single time. This chain links TRBV11-3 with TRBJ1-1; no definite D call. Trimming removed 1 base at V and 0 bases at J, with 9 bases between. The CDR3 consists of 15 residues. CDR1 and CDR2 from the germline V gene are SGHNT and YENEEA. DNA for the CDR3: TGTGCCAGCAGCTTAGTGAGGGCGTTGAACACTGAAGCTTTCTTT. This sequence encodes CASSLVRALNTEAFF.

This chain connects TRBV7-9 to TRBJ2-4; 8 positions agree with TRBD1. Trimming cost V 5 bases and J 5 bases; bases outside gene matches: 11. The CDR3 extends over 16 amino acids. Germline V gene lookup returns CDR1 SEHNR and CDR2 FQNEAQ (reference sequence). The CDR3 region has the DNA TGTGCCAGCAGCGCCGACAGGGGTTTCTTCGAAAACATTCAGTACTTC. Protein: CASSADRGFFENIQYF.

The chain is built from TRBV11-2 and TRBJ2-3; the D is unclear. Trimming took 5 bases from V and 0 from J, leaving 6 bases between them. The V gene's germline CDR1 is SGHAT and CDR2 FQNNGV. The CDR3 consists of 13 residues. The CDR3 DNA follows: TGTGCCAGCAGCCTATCCAGCACAGATACGCAGTATTTT. Translating it yields CASSLSSTDTQYF.

The chain is built from TRBV5-1 and TRBJ1-1, with 8 bases aligning to TRBD1. Germline lookup yields CDR1 SGHRS and CDR2 YFSETQ. With 0 bases clipped from V and 0 bases from J, the junction kept 4 bases outside the gene matches. CDR3 length: 16 amino acids. The CDR3 nucleotides are TGCGCCAGCAGCTTGGCAGGGGGCTCCATGAACACTGAAGCTTTCTTT. Translating gives CASSLAGGSMNTEAFF.

The V and J genes are TRBV2 and TRBJ1-2; D gene unclear. Germline loops: CDR1 SNHLY, CDR2 FYNNEI. The length of the CDR3 is 15 residues. The germline V and J ends were trimmed by 4 bases and 2 bases, with 14 bases remaining between them. CDR3 sequence (DNA): TGTGCCAGCAGTGGCCAGCTGCCGGGGAACTATGGCTACACCTTC. This sequence encodes CASSGQLPGNYGYTF.

V and J are TRBV7-2 and TRBJ2-2; D might be TRBD2 (6 bases). This CDR3 has 18 residues. Per the germline V gene, CDR1 is SGHTA and CDR2 is FQGNSA. The germline V and J ends were trimmed by 5 bases and 0 bases, with 19 bases remaining between them. As DNA, the CDR3 is TGTGCCAGCAGCCCCCCCCGGAGGGCGGGGCCGAACACCGGGGAGCTGTTTTTT. Residues: CASSPPRRAGPNTGELFF.

V usage is TRBV3-1 (or the pseudogene TRBV3-2) and J usage is TRBJ1-2, with 7 bases fitting TRBD1. After removal of 1 base from V and 5 bases from J, the junction contained 4 bases not matched to a gene. The CDR3 totals 14 residues. The V gene's germline CDR1 is LGHDT and CDR2 YNNKEL (reference sequence). The CDR3 here is CASSQAGTAYGYTF. DNA for the CDR3: TGTGCCAGCAGCCAAGCTGGGACAGCGTATGGCTACACCTTC.

The J gene is TRBJ1-6, the V gene TRBV4-1; 7 bases map to TRBD1. This CDR3 is built from 17 residues. V was pared by 2 bases and J by 7 bases, with 11 bases of the junction left unmatched. Looked up from germline, CDR1 is MGHRA and CDR2 is YSYEKL. The CDR3 nucleotides are TGCGCCAGCAGCCAAAGAGAAGGGGGACAGCAGAATTCACCCCTCCACTTT. Translated: CASSQREGGQQNSPLHF.

J is TRBJ1-2 and V is TRBV5-5; D is unclear. The CDR3 is made up of 13 amino acids. V was trimmed by 6 bases and J by 4 bases, leaving 13 bases between them. The germline gives CDR1 SGHKS, CDR2 YYEKEE (reference sequence). The DNA for the CDR3 is TGTGCCAGCAATGCGGGTGAGGGCTATGGCTACACCTTC. It translates to CASNAGEGYGYTF. Looking up the rest from reference TRBV5-5 and TRBJ1-2 gives the full variable domain: DAGVTQSPTHLIKTRGQQVTLRCSPISGHKSVSWYQQVLGQGPQFIFQYYEKEERGRGNFPDRFSARQFPNYSSELNVNALLLGDSALYLCASNAGEGYGYTFGSGTRLTVV.

The chain combines TRBV5-1 with TRBJ1-4, with 9 bases that match TRBD1. The V and J ends lost 0 bases and 0 bases, in that order; junction bases with no gene match: 12. Germline V gene data show CDR1 as SGHRS and CDR2 as YFSETQ. This CDR3 contains 20 residues. In nucleotides, the CDR3 is TGCGCCAGCAGCTTGGGGGACAGGGCGAGGGGAAAACCAACTAATGAAAAACTGTTTTTT. This codes for CASSLGDRARGKPTNEKLFF.

V and J are TRBV7-2 and TRBJ1-1; 9 bases align to TRBD1. V was clipped by 6 bases and J by 0 bases; unmatched bases: 8. CDR1 is SGHTA, CDR2 FQGNSA, per germline. CDR3 size: 16 residues. This CDR3 reads CASSFGTGILNTEAFF. The CDR3 nucleotides are TGTGCCAGCAGTTTCGGGACAGGGATCTTGAACACTGAAGCTTTCTTT.

The chain carries TRBV6-5 and TRBJ1-5, with 11 bases aligning to TRBD1. From germline, CDR1 is MNHEY and CDR2 SVGAGI. Trimming at V came to 6 bases and at J to 6 bases, leaving 7 bases not matched to a gene. The CDR3 consists of 15 residues. The chain's CDR3 is CASSLGQGGGQPQHF. CDR3 nucleotide sequence: TGTGCCAGCAGCCTGGGACAGGGGGGCGGTCAGCCCCAGCATTTT.

The chain couples TRBV19 to TRBJ1-3, with D possibly TRBD1 on 5 matching bases. V lost 9 bases, J lost 0 bases, and 12 bases lay in between. The V gene's germline CDR1 is LNHDA and CDR2 SQIVND (reference sequence). The CDR3 is 14 residues long. The CDR3 loop is CASDSRYSGNTIYF. CDR3 in DNA: TGTGCCAGCGACAGTCGATACTCTGGAAACACCATATATTTT.

The gene calls are TRBV2 and TRBJ1-1; 10 bases map to TRBD1. The ends lost 6 bases at V and 8 bases at J; junction bases unmatched: 9. CDR1 is SNHLY, CDR2 FYNNEI, per germline. The CDR3 spans 14 residues. The chain's CDR3 is CASSRSTGGGEAFF. In DNA, the CDR3 is TGTGCCAGCAGCCGGTCGACAGGGGGCGGGGAAGCTTTCTTT.

The chain links TRBV5-1 to TRBJ1-6, with D perhaps TRBD1 (5 bases). V lost 1 base, J lost 7 bases, and 12 bases lay in between. CDR1 SGHRS and CDR2 YFSETQ come from the germline V gene. The CDR3 is 15 residues long. The CDR3 here is CASSLLGQFNSPLHF. CDR3 DNA: TGCGCCAGCAGCTTGCTGGGGCAGTTCAATTCACCCCTCCACTTT.

This chain joins TRBV4-3 and TRBJ1-5; D gene unclear. There are 15 residues in the CDR3. V was trimmed by 0 bases and J by 7 bases, leaving 13 bases between them. From germline, CDR1 is LGHNA and CDR2 YSLEER. CDR3 DNA sequence: TGCGCCAGCAGCCAAGATCGAGGGCCTCACCAGCCCCAGCATTTT. It translates to CASSQDRGPHQPQHF.

V is TRBV4-1 and J is TRBJ1-5; TRBD1 agrees at 7 bases. The CDR3 runs 16 residues. Germline V lookup: CDR1 MGHRA, CDR2 YSYEKL. After removal of 5 bases from V and 3 bases from J, the junction contained 10 bases not matched to a gene. The CDR3 region is CASSGVVGGPNQPQHF. In nucleotides, the CDR3 is TGCGCCAGCAGCGGAGTAGTAGGGGGCCCCAATCAGCCCCAGCATTTT.

This chain joins TRBV28 and TRBJ1-4; D is undetermined. Germline-derived CDR1 and CDR2 are MDHEN and SYDVKM. V was clipped by 5 bases and J by 0 bases, with 16 bases between them. CDR3 size: 17 residues. DNA of the CDR3: TGTGCCAGCAGTCCCTCCTGGCCTGTTGCAACTAATGAAAAACTGTTTTTT. This translates into CASSPSWPVATNEKLFF.

The chain combines TRBV28 with TRBJ1-2, with TRBD1 matching over 8 bases. Germline V lookup: CDR1 MDHEN, CDR2 SYDVKM. Trimming cost V 5 bases and J 0 bases; bases outside gene matches: 5. CDR3 length equals 15 residues. The CDR3 nucleotides read TGTGCCAGCAGTCTAGGGACAGGAGCTAACTATGGCTACACCTTC. The encoded protein is CASSLGTGANYGYTF.

CDR3: CASSLGDRIDQPQHF. CDR3 sequence (DNA): TGTGCCAGCAGCTTGGGGGACAGGATCGATCAGCCCCAGCATTTT. This chain connects TRBV5-8 to TRBJ1-5, with 8 nucleotides matching TRBD1. V trimming: 0 bases; J trimming: 5 bases; junction bases outside the gene matches: 4. Looked up from germline, CDR1 is SGHTS and CDR2 is YDEGEE. This CDR3 is 15 amino acids long.

This chain uses TRBV19 with TRBJ2-2; D perhaps matches TRBD1 (7 bases). Germline V gene sequence: CDR1 LNHDA, CDR2 SQIVND (reference sequence). The length of the CDR3 is 16 residues. Trimming took 4 bases from V and 5 from J, leaving 17 bases between them. CDR3 loop: CASSTGQGGGTGELFF. CDR3 nucleotides: TGTGCCAGTAGTACGGGGCAGGGGGGTGGTACCGGGGAGCTGTTTTTT.

The rearrangement links TRBV5-1 to TRBJ1-6; 9 bases agree with TRBD1. V dropped 4 bases and J dropped 14; count of bases not matched to a gene: 10. Germline values: CDR1 SGHRS, CDR2 YFSETQ. The CDR3 length is 14 residues. Here the CDR3 reads CASSPPGQGYTLHF. CDR3 coding DNA: TGCGCCAGCAGCCCGCCGGGACAGGGCTACACCCTCCACTTT.

This clone was seen only once. The rearrangement links TRBV6-5 to TRBJ2-5; possibly TRBD2 for D (5 bases). Trimming shortened V by 6 bases and J by 2 bases, and 10 bases separated the two germline ends. Germline V gene lookup returns CDR1 MNHEY and CDR2 SVGAGI. The CDR3 sequence is 13 residues long. CDR3 sequence (DNA): TGTGCCAGCAGCCTCGGGGTTCAAGAGACCCAGTACTTC. Translated: CASSLGVQETQYF.